This TCR beta chain was captured in a study of cytomegalovirus exposure and HLA in healthy donors. Study details: Roughly 85 million unique TCRs from HLA-typed donors made up an early data release.

In this sample, this clone turned up a few times. Its target is not known. The PCR had 60 Vbeta and 13 Jbeta primers. The data were produced by immunoSEQ multiplex PCR, yet TCRdb's version contains in-frame clones alone and is incomplete. The data contain 95,000 to 130,000 clones, around 75% of them singletons. V lost 4 bases to trimming and J lost 3 bases; unmatched junction nucleotides: 5. The CDR3 totals 15 residues. Germline V lookup: CDR1 MNHEY, CDR2 SMNVEV (reference sequence). Study results and caveats: Researchers had no immune exposure information except CMV serostatus available. Segments of the TCR beta V type were, in most cases, productive about 90% or about 30% of the time in an earlier analysis. Researchers counted around 180 TCR beta chains as cytomegalovirus-associated.

The receptor was derived from a woman younger than 35 in good health and CMV-seronegative. The rearrangement links TRBV27 to TRBJ2-1, with 8 bases fitting TRBD2. The sample consisted of PBMCs. CDR3 in amino acids: CASSYSGGLYNEQFF. CDR3 nucleotide sequence: TGTGCCAGCAGTTACAGCGGGGGCCTCTACAATGAGCAGTTCTTC.